What follows are 4 T cell receptor beta chains derived from one specimen sequenced in a study of blood T cell repertoires in COVID-19. TCRdb's table, derived via immunoSEQ multiplex PCR, lists solely in-frame clones and lacks some. The sample includes 200,000 to 250,000 clones, 75% to 90% of them seen just once. The source material was PBMCs or T cells enriched from blood (not recorded which). The source is a man aged 30-40 years who had recovered from COVID-19.

The CDR3 region has the DNA TGCAGCGTTGTCGTTTCGCGGGGTAGCAATCAGCCCCAGCATTTT. Translated, it gives CSVVVSRGSNQPQHF. This chain joins TRBV29-1 and TRBJ1-5, with D unresolved. The length of the CDR3 is 15 residues. The V end was cut by 4 bases, the J end by 0 bases, with 13 bases between. CDR1 is SQVTM and CDR2 is ANQGSEA in the germline V gene.

CDR3 protein: CASSLSALGGEQYF. CDR3 bases: TGTGCCAGCAGTTTATCCGCGTTAGGGGGTGAGCAGTACTTC. This rearrangement joins TRBV28 to TRBJ2-7, with D perhaps matching TRBD1 (6 bases). Germline lookup yields CDR1 MDHEN and CDR2 SYDVKM. With 1 base removed from V and 7 bases from J, the gap between germline ends came to 14 bases. The CDR3 spans 14 residues.

This chain uses TRBV15 with TRBJ2-1; D is perhaps TRBD2 (6 bases). The V end lost 2 bases, the J end lost 6 bases, and 11 bases lay between the germline ends. The V gene's germline CDR1 is LNHNV and CDR2 YYDKDF (reference sequence). The CDR3 loop spans 14 amino acids. The CDR3 reads CATSRSGLSNEQFF. The CDR3 bases are TGTGCCACCAGCAGATCGGGACTCAGCAATGAGCAGTTCTTC.

The V gene is TRBV6-5, the J gene TRBJ2-1; D unresolved. Trimming took 0 bases from V and 0 from J, leaving 9 bases between them. Germline-derived CDR1 and CDR2 are MNHEY and SVGAGI. The CDR3 is 16 residues long. CDR3 bases: TGTGCCAGCAGTTACTCTAGTGGCGGCTCCTACAATGAGCAGTTCTTC. This translates into CASSYSSGGSYNEQFF.